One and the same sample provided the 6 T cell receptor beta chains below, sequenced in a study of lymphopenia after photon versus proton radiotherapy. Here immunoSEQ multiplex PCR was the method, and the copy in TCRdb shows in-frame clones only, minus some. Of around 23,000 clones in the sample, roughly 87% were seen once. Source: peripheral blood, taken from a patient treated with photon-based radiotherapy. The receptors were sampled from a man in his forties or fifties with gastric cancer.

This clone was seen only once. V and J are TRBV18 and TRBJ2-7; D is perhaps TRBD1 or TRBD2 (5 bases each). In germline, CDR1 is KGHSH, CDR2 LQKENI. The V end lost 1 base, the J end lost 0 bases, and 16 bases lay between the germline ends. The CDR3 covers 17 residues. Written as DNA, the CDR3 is TGTGCCAGCTCACCACGAAGCCGGGACCGAAGCTCCTACGAGCAGTACTTC. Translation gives CASSPRSRDRSSYEQYF.

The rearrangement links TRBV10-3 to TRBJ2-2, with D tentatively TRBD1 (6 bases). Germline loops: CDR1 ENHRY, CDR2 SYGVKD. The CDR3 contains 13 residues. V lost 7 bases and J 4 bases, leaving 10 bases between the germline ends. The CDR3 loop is CAINSRGTGELFF. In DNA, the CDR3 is TGTGCCATCAATTCCAGGGGCACCGGGGAGCTGTTTTTT.

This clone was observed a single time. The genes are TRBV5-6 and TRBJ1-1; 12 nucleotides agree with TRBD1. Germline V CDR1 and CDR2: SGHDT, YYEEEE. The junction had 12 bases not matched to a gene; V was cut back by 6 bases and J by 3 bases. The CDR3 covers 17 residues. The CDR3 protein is CASTTLGTGGAYTEAFF. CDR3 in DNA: TGTGCCAGCACCACCTTAGGGACAGGGGGCGCATACACTGAAGCTTTCTTT.

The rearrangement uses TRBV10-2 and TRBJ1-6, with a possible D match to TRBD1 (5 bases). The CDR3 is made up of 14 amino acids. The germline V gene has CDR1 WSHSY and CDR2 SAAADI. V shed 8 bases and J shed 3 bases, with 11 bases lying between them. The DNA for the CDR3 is TGCGCCAGCCAGGGAGGAGTCTATAATTCACCCCTCCACTTT. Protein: CASQGGVYNSPLHF.

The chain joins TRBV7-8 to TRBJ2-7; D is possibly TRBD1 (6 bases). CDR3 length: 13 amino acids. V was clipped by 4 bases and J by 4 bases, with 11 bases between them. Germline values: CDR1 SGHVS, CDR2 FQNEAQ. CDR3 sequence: CASSSLQGYEQYF. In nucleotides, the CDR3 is TGTGCCAGCAGCTCACTCCAGGGGTACGAGCAGTACTTC.

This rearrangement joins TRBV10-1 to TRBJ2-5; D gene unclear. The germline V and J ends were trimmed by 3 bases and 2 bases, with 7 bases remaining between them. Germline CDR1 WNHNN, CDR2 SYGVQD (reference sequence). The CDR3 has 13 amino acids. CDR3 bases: TGCGCCAGCAGTGAAGTGTTTCAAGAGACCCAGTACTTC. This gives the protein CASSEVFQETQYF.